Each of the 14 T cell receptor beta chains below was sequenced from the same sample in a study of T-cell memory formation after mild COVID-19. TCRdb reprocessed the 5' RACE reads with MiXCR, giving one entry per CDR3 protein. Among roughly 130,000 distinct CDR3 sequences, approximately 17% were seen once, and the ten largest hold roughly 5%. The sequenced material came from PBMCs or a T cell subset sorted from them (not recorded which). The origin of the receptors is a man aged 18 to 30 who had mild COVID-19 (a few samples of this study predate the infection). Cell type and time point are not known.

The chain has TRBV7-8 and TRBJ2-5; D is unclear. The CDR3 is 13 amino acids. With 3 bases removed from V and 5 bases from J, the gap between germline ends came to 10 bases. Germline V gene data show CDR1 as SGHVS and CDR2 as FQNEAQ. CDR3 sequence reads: CASSFRLEETQYF. For the CDR3, the DNA is TGTGCCAGCAGCTTTCGACTGGAGGAGACCCAGTACTTC.

This clonotype was detected many times. The chain recombines TRBV4-3 with TRBJ2-5; the D is unclear. Germline CDR1 is LGHNA and CDR2 is YSLEER. Between the trimmed V and J ends, which lost 4 bases and 0 bases, there was a span of 6 bases. The CDR3 covers 13 residues. CDR3 region: CASSRQYQETQYF. CDR3 bases: TGCGCCAGCAGCCGACAATACCAAGAGACCCAGTACTTC.

The gene calls are TRBV9 and TRBJ2-2; 7 nucleotides agree with TRBD2. The CDR3 runs to 17 residues. Germline V gene data show CDR1 as SGDLS and CDR2 as YYNGEE. V was clipped by 3 bases and J by 3 bases; unmatched bases: 11. DNA of the CDR3: TGTGCCAGCAGCGCCCCGGGGGGACTTACTCACACCGGGGAGCTGTTTTTT. This translates into CASSAPGGLTHTGELFF. Full variable domain (outside the CDR3, taken from reference TRBV9 and TRBJ2-2): DSGVTQTPKHLITATGQRVTLRCSPRSGDLSVYWYQQSLDQGLQFLIQYYNGEERAKGNILERFSAQQFPDLHSELNLSSLELGDSALYFCASSAPGGLTHTGELFFGEGSRLTVL.

This chain links TRBV3-1 with TRBJ1-2; D call uncertain. V was trimmed by 4 bases and J by 7 bases, leaving 16 bases between them. The germline V gene has CDR1 LGHDT and CDR2 YNNKEL (reference sequence). This CDR3 has 14 amino acids. This CDR3 is CASSRIPDAGGYTF. CDR3 coding DNA: TGTGCCAGCAGCCGAATCCCGGACGCGGGTGGCTACACCTTC.

This clonotype was counted between two and nine times. The J gene is TRBJ2-2, the V gene TRBV20-1; 10 positions agree with TRBD2. The germline V gene encodes CDR1 DFQATT and CDR2 SNEGSKA (reference sequence). The CDR3 runs to 14 residues. J lost 6 bases, V lost 6 bases, and 7 bases had no gene match. CDR3 region: CSAVSGGSSGELFF. In nucleotides, the CDR3 is TGCAGTGCCGTTAGCGGGGGGTCTTCCGGGGAGCTGTTTTTT.

This clonotype was observed at least ten times. The CDR3 DNA reads as TGCGCCAGCAGCTTTGGACCGGGAAACTACGAGCAGTACTTC. It codes for CASSFGPGNYEQYF. The rearrangement joins TRBV5-1 to TRBJ2-7; D is perhaps TRBD2 (5 bases). In germline, CDR1 is SGHRS, CDR2 YFSETQ. This CDR3 is 14 amino acids long. Trimming took 2 bases from V and 3 from J, leaving 12 bases between them.

This clonotype was recorded a few times. The rearrangement joins TRBV2 to TRBJ1-1; tentative D call: TRBD1 (5 bases). The ends were cut back, 4 bases at V and 5 bases at J, with 11 bases in the middle. Germline V gives CDR1 SNHLY, CDR2 FYNNEI. CDR3 size: 13 residues. This CDR3 reads CASSVQAQTEAFF. The DNA of the CDR3 is TGTGCCAGCAGTGTACAGGCCCAAACTGAAGCTTTCTTT.

The chain combines TRBV7-3 with TRBJ2-1, with a possible D match to TRBD1 (5 bases). This CDR3 comprises 16 residues. V lost 1 base, J lost 0 bases, and 10 bases lay in between. Germline CDR1 is SGHTA and CDR2 is FQGTGA. The CDR3 bases are TGTGCCAGCAGCTTAAGACAGTTCGACTCCTACAATGAGCAGTTCTTC. Protein product: CASSLRQFDSYNEQFF. The full variable domain, completed using reference TRBV7-3 and TRBJ2-1, is GAGVSQTPSNKVTEKGKYVELRCDPISGHTALYWYRQSLGQGPEFLIYFQGTGAADDSGLPNDRFFAVRPEGSVSTLKIQRTERGDSAVYLCASSLRQFDSYNEQFFGPGTRLTVL.

This clonotype was detected only once. This chain joins TRBV6-5 and TRBJ2-3; the D is unclear. Trimming removed 0 bases at V and 2 bases at J, with 9 bases between. This CDR3 comprises 15 residues. Looked up from germline, CDR1 is MNHEY and CDR2 is SVGAGI. The CDR3 DNA is TGTGCCAGCAGTTACTCAATGAGGAACACAGATACGCAGTATTTT. This encodes CASSYSMRNTDTQYF.

The chain uses TRBV6-6 and TRBJ2-1; possibly TRBD2 for D (6 bases). V was cut by 5 bases and J by 9 bases, with 14 bases left in between. The V gene's germline CDR1 is MNHNY and CDR2 SVGAGI (reference sequence). The CDR3 is 13 residues long. The CDR3 spells CASSPYSGVEQFF. CDR3 nucleotides: TGTGCCAGCAGTCCTTACTCGGGGGTTGAGCAGTTCTTC.

The chain combines TRBV20-1 with TRBJ2-7; weak D call: TRBD2 (5 bases). Germline V gene lookup returns CDR1 DFQATT and CDR2 SNEGSKA (reference sequence). CDR3 size: 12 residues. Trimming took off 5 bases at V and 8 bases at J, with 16 bases between the two ends. The CDR3 reads CSAFRAGEKQYF. CDR3 nucleotides: TGCAGTGCTTTCCGGGCCGGGGAGAAGCAGTACTTC.

The J gene is TRBJ2-1, the V gene TRBV12-3 or TRBV12-4, with 8 bases aligning to TRBD1. J was trimmed by 7 bases and V by 5 bases; bases with no gene match: 7. The CDR3 covers 14 residues. The CDR3: CASSPQGAGNEQFF. CDR3 nucleotide sequence: TGTGCCAGCAGTCCGCAGGGGGCAGGGAATGAGCAGTTCTTC.

The chain has TRBV10-3 and TRBJ1-1, with 7 positions matching TRBD1. Germline V lookup: CDR1 ENHRY, CDR2 SYGVKD. The CDR3 runs 13 residues. V shed 3 bases, J shed 5 bases, and the junction held 3 bases outside the gene matches. CDR3 loop: CAISDQGGTEAFF. For the CDR3, the DNA is TGTGCCATCAGTGACCAGGGGGGAACTGAAGCTTTCTTT.

The CDR3: CASSQGGPRGYEQYF. CDR3 sequence (DNA): TGCGCCAGCAGCCAAGGCGGGCCCCGGGGGTACGAGCAGTACTTC. The V gene is TRBV4-3, the J gene TRBJ2-7; tentative D call: TRBD2 (6 bases). CDR3 size: 15 residues. Germline CDR1 is LGHNA and CDR2 is YSLEER. V was shortened by 1 base and J by 4 bases, with 14 bases between the two germline ends.